This TCR beta chain was identified during a study of blood T cell repertoires in COVID-19. Authors' analysis steps: Amplification of reference gene primers provided the estimated nucleated cell counts. The protocol was immunoSEQ multiplex PCR, while the TCRdb copy is restricted to in-frame clones and leaves out a portion. From that table come the V and J calls and clone size; the DNA was used to work out D and trimming. Of approximately 280,000 clones in the sample, about nine tenths were seen once. Trimming took off 0 bases at V and 8 bases at J, with 22 bases between the two ends. The CDR3 totals 17 residues. Germline loops: CDR1 LGHNA, CDR2 YNFKEQ.

Sequenced: peripheral blood. The chain joins TRBV4-2 to TRBJ1-1; the D gene is possibly TRBD1 (6 bases). The clonotype was recovered from a man aged 45-65 years with acute or convalescent COVID-19. CDR3 nucleotide sequence: TGTGCCAGCAGCCAAGATTTTGTTGGTGGGGGCGTATTGGAAGCTTTCTTT. Amino acid sequence: CASSQDFVGGGVLEAFF.